This entry lists 32 T cell receptor beta chains sequenced from one sample in a study of OX40 agonist ivuxolimab in advanced cancers. Clones were sequenced by immunoSEQ multiplex PCR, and TCRdb holds only the in-frame ones, with some missing. This sample has about 66,000 clones, with approximately 90% found just once. This sample comprised CD4+ or CD8+ T cells sorted from blood, obtained in a trial of the OX40 agonist ivuxolimab. These receptors originate from an adult with an advanced solid tumor such as melanoma, head and neck, liver or kidney cancer.

V gene TRBV4-1 combines with J gene TRBJ2-2; 10 nucleotides agree with TRBD1. Germline CDR1 and CDR2: MGHRA and YSYEKL. V trimming: 4 bases; J trimming: 4 bases; junction bases outside the gene matches: 3. The CDR3 is 15 amino acids. CDR3 sequence (DNA): TGCGCCAGCAGCCGCGGACAGGGGGTCACCGGGGAGCTGTTTTTT. It codes for CASSRGQGVTGELFF.

The rearrangement uses TRBV10-1 and TRBJ1-2; the D is unclear. Trimming cost V 0 bases and J 2 bases, with 13 bases left between them. The germline gives CDR1 WNHNN, CDR2 SYGVQD (reference sequence). The CDR3 has 16 residues. The CDR3 spells CASSESSKRTNYGYTF. The CDR3 bases are TGCGCCAGCAGTGAGTCCTCGAAGAGAACCAACTATGGCTACACCTTC.

This clone came up a few times. The genes are TRBV14 and TRBJ1-2; D unclear. CDR1 and CDR2 (germline): SGHDN, FVKESK. The CDR3 length is 13 residues. V gave up 4 bases and J gave up 6 bases, with 12 bases separating them. CDR3 sequence: CASSPHPGNGYTF. The CDR3 coding sequence is TGTGCCAGCAGCCCCCATCCTGGGAATGGCTACACCTTC.

This chain joins TRBV5-1 and TRBJ2-7; D is undetermined. Germline V gene lookup returns CDR1 SGHRS and CDR2 YFSETQ. This CDR3 has 14 amino acids. Trimming stripped 4 bases from V and 0 bases from J, with 11 bases between. CDR3 in DNA: TGCGCCAGCAGCGCCCCGGGCCTCTCCTACGAGCAGTACTTC. Its protein product is CASSAPGLSYEQYF.

The rearrangement links TRBV7-8 to TRBJ2-2; 8 nucleotides match TRBD2. Germline CDR1 and CDR2: SGHVS and FQNEAQ. After removal of 4 bases from V and 3 bases from J, the junction contained 4 bases not matched to a gene. The CDR3 spans 15 residues. Written as DNA, the CDR3 is TGTGCCAGCAGCTCCCAGCGGGAGTACACCGGGGAGCTGTTTTTT. The encoded protein is CASSSQREYTGELFF. Looking up the rest from reference TRBV7-8 and TRBJ2-2 gives the full variable domain: GAGVSQSPRYKVAKRGQDVALRCDPISGHVSLFWYQQALGQGPEFLTYFQNEAQLDKSGLPSDRFFAERPEGSVSTLKIQRTQQEDSAVYLCASSSQREYTGELFFGEGSRLTVL.

The chain links TRBV4-2 to TRBJ2-7; 11 bases align to TRBD1. J lost 6 bases, V lost 4 bases, and 8 bases had no gene match. The CDR3 spans 15 residues. Germline V CDR1 and CDR2: LGHNA, YNFKEQ. The CDR3 protein is CASSRPGQGGGEQYF. The CDR3 DNA is TGTGCCAGCAGCCGCCCGGGACAGGGGGGAGGCGAGCAGTACTTC.

The chain uses TRBV10-2 and TRBJ2-7, with TRBD1 matching 7 bases. Germline V lookup: CDR1 WSHSY, CDR2 SAAADI. Trimming cost V 2 bases and J 12 bases; bases outside gene matches: 16. The CDR3 covers 15 residues. CDR3 sequence (DNA): TGCGCCAGCAGTGAGGTAGTTGGGACAGATGTCCTACCGTACTTC. This translates into CASSEVVGTDVLPYF.

In its sample, this clone was seen a few times. This chain uses TRBV29-1 with TRBJ2-5; 11 nucleotides match TRBD2. The CDR3 extends over 13 amino acids. Losses at the gene ends were 7 bases for V and 3 bases for J; bases not matched to a gene: 4. In germline, CDR1 is SQVTM, CDR2 ANQGSEA. The CDR3 nucleotides are TGCAGCGGATTACTAGCGGGAGAAGAGACCCAGTACTTC. This translates into CSGLLAGEETQYF.

The chain carries TRBV27 and TRBJ2-3; D gene uncertain. Germline CDR1 reads MNHEY; CDR2 reads SMNVEV (reference sequence). This CDR3 spans 13 amino acids. Trimming left V 4 bases short and J 5 bases short, with 10 bases between. In nucleotides, the CDR3 is TGTGCCAGCAGTTCCCCCCCCATAGATACGCAGTATTTT. Amino acid sequence: CASSSPPIDTQYF.

This sequence joins TRBV5-1 and TRBJ2-7; the D gene is possibly TRBD1 (6 bases). With 4 bases removed from V and 4 bases from J, the gap between germline ends came to 9 bases. The germline CDR1 and CDR2 sequences are SGHRS and YFSETQ. The CDR3 is 12 residues long. The CDR3 loop is CASSIQGYEQYF. Written as DNA, the CDR3 is TGCGCCAGCAGCATACAGGGATACGAGCAGTACTTC. The full variable domain, with the rest looked up from reference TRBV5-1 and TRBJ2-7, is KAGVTQTPRYLIKTRGQQVTLSCSPISGHRSVSWYQQTPGQGLQFLFEYFSETQRNKGNFPGRFSGRQFSNSRSEMNVSTLELGDSALYLCASSIQGYEQYFGPGTRLTVT.

This sequence joins TRBV2 and TRBJ2-5, with a tentative D call TRBD2 (5 bases). The germline gives CDR1 SNHLY, CDR2 FYNNEI. The CDR3 loop spans 13 amino acids. The V end lost 7 bases, the J end lost 3 bases, and 12 bases lay between the germline ends. The CDR3 nucleotides read TGTGCCAGCAACAGACTATCCAAAGAGACCCAGTACTTC. Protein sequence: CASNRLSKETQYF.

The chain is built from TRBV6-1 and TRBJ1-5; 7 nucleotides align to TRBD1. CDR3 length: 16 residues. Germline V gene lookup returns CDR1 MNHNS and CDR2 SASEGT. Germline trimming cut 1 base from V and 5 bases from J; bases unmatched to any gene: 8. The CDR3 DNA follows: TGTGCCAGCAGTGAAGGAAACAGGGGTTTTTATCAGCCCCAGCATTTT. This encodes CASSEGNRGFYQPQHF.

The sample holds a few counts of this clone. The J gene is TRBJ2-1, the V gene TRBV5-1; 7 nucleotides match TRBD2. Germline lookup yields CDR1 SGHRS and CDR2 YFSETQ. CDR3 length: 15 amino acids. Trimming took 5 bases from V and 0 from J; bases not matched to a gene: 5. The CDR3, as DNA: TGCGCCAGCAGAGAAGCGGGGAGCTCCTACAATGAGCAGTTCTTC. It is translated as CASREAGSSYNEQFF.

The V call is TRBV5-1, the J call TRBJ2-7, with D unclear. CDR3 size: 13 residues. Germline loops: CDR1 SGHRS, CDR2 YFSETQ. V gave up 0 bases and J gave up 6 bases, with 10 bases separating them. The CDR3 nucleotides are TGCGCCAGCAGCTTGGGACCTCAAGCCGAGCAGTACTTC. Protein product: CASSLGPQAEQYF.

The chain has TRBV7-9 and TRBJ2-1; D gene uncertain. The V end lost 2 bases, the J end lost 1 base, and 9 bases lay between the germline ends. The germline gives CDR1 SEHNR, CDR2 FQNEAQ (reference sequence). CDR3 length equals 15 residues. Here the CDR3 reads CASSLKGSSYNEQFF. In nucleotides, the CDR3 is TGTGCCAGCAGCTTAAAAGGTTCTTCCTACAATGAGCAGTTCTTC.

To note about this clone: The junction departs from the called germline gene at one end, perhaps through a read error. This chain links TRBV5-1 with TRBJ2-1; D unresolved. Germline-derived CDR1 and CDR2 are SGHRS and YFSETQ. The CDR3 totals 17 residues. CDR3 loop: CASQSELLPGAYDEQFF. CDR3 nucleotides: TGCGCCAGCCAAAGCGAACTCCTTCCCGGCGCCTACGATGAGCAGTTCTTC.

A single count supports this clone. The V gene is TRBV30, the J gene TRBJ1-5; maybe TRBD1 (5 bases). The CDR3 loop spans 15 amino acids. Germline CDR1 and CDR2: GTSNPN and SVGIG (reference sequence). Trimming removed 0 bases from V and 2 bases from J, with 11 bases in between. The DNA for the CDR3 is TGTGCCTGGAGTGTACCGGGGCCGGGCAATCAGCCCCAGCATTTT. It specifies CAWSVPGPGNQPQHF.

About this clone: Sequence at one end of the junction differs from germline and may be a read error. This chain connects TRBV14 to TRBJ1-2, with D unresolved. The length of the CDR3 is 12 residues. Germline CDR1 reads SGHDN; CDR2 reads FVKESK. CDR3 in DNA: TGTGCCAGCAGCCCGACTCCCTATGACTACACCTTC. Translating gives CASSPTPYDYTF.

This chain connects TRBV19 to TRBJ1-5; D call uncertain. Trimming stripped 2 bases from V and 3 bases from J, with 5 bases between. This CDR3 region has 13 residues. The germline gives CDR1 LNHDA, CDR2 SQIVND (reference sequence). The CDR3 region is CASSIYLNQPQHF. In nucleotides, the CDR3 is TGTGCCAGTAGTATATACCTCAATCAGCCCCAGCATTTT.

The chain has TRBV5-1 and TRBJ2-1, with D perhaps TRBD1 or TRBD2 (5 bases each). Per germline, CDR1 SGHRS and CDR2 YFSETQ. Trimming removed 8 bases at V and 9 bases at J, with 15 bases between. The CDR3 is 12 amino acids. CDR3 sequence (DNA): TGCGCCAGTAAACCTCTTGGGACTGAGCAGTTCTTC. It codes for CASKPLGTEQFF.

V gene TRBV19 combines with J gene TRBJ2-5; 9 bases match TRBD1. Germline CDR1 LNHDA, CDR2 SQIVND (reference sequence). This CDR3 contains 16 residues. The V segment lost 6 bases and the J segment 4 bases; nucleotides outside the gene matches: 12. The CDR3 DNA reads TGTGCCAGTAGCCCGATGACAGGGGGGAAAAGAGAGACCCAGTACTTC. Translation gives CASSPMTGGKRETQYF.

This clone was picked up a small number of times. The gene calls are TRBV5-1 and TRBJ1-2, with 7 bases fitting TRBD1. This CDR3 has 16 residues. Germline CDR1 is SGHRS and CDR2 is YFSETQ. V gave up 0 bases and J gave up 4 bases; unmatched junction bases: 9. The CDR3 bases are TGCGCCAGCAGCTTGGCCACCGGGACAGATGTCTATGGCTACACCTTC. It encodes CASSLATGTDVYGYTF.

The V call is TRBV19, the J call TRBJ2-2; D may be TRBD1 (5 bases). Germline V CDR1 and CDR2: LNHDA, SQIVND (reference sequence). V lost 7 bases and J lost 0, with 12 bases in between. The CDR3 extends over 15 amino acids. CDR3 nucleotide sequence: TGTGCCAGTACCCGGACACCATCGAACACCGGGGAGCTGTTTTTT. It encodes CASTRTPSNTGELFF. The whole variable domain, remainder taken from reference TRBV19 and TRBJ2-2, is DGGITQSPKYLFRKEGQNVTLSCEQNLNHDAMYWYRQDPGQGLRLIYYSQIVNDFQKGDIAEGYSVSREKKESFPLTVTSAQKNPTAFYLCASTRTPSNTGELFFGEGSRLTVL.

V usage is TRBV30 and J usage is TRBJ2-5; 12 bases fit TRBD2. The germline V gene encodes CDR1 GTSNPN and CDR2 SVGIG (reference sequence). The CDR3 has 13 amino acids. J gave up 5 bases and V 7 bases, and 5 bases lay outside the gene matches. This CDR3 is CASGLAGFETQYF. The CDR3 coding sequence is TGTGCCTCTGGACTAGCGGGATTCGAGACCCAGTACTTC. Full variable domain (rest looked up from reference TRBV30 and TRBJ2-5): SQTIHQWPATLVQPVGSPLSLECTVEGTSNPNLYWYRQAAGRGLQLLFYSVGIGQISSEVPQNLSASRPQDRQFILSSKKLLLSDSGFYLCASGLAGFETQYFGPGTRLLVL.

The V and J genes are TRBV2 and TRBJ1-6; unclear D gene. The CDR3 runs 17 residues. The germline V gene has CDR1 SNHLY and CDR2 FYNNEI. V was cut by 4 bases and J by 0 bases, with 13 bases left in between. CDR3 in amino acids: CASSAAARSSYNSPLHF. As DNA, the CDR3 is TGTGCCAGCAGTGCGGCGGCACGGAGCTCCTATAATTCACCCCTCCACTTT.

This clone was observed a handful of times. The genes are TRBV7-8 and TRBJ2-7, with D perhaps matching TRBD1 or TRBD2 (5 bases each). Germline values: CDR1 SGHVS, CDR2 FQNEAQ. V was trimmed by 8 bases and J by 4 bases, leaving 12 bases between them. This CDR3 comprises 12 residues. The CDR3 coding sequence is TGTGCCAGCCGGGGCCCAGGTTACGAGCAGTACTTC. Its translation: CASRGPGYEQYF.

V is TRBV5-1 and J is TRBJ2-7; D is unclear. Germline assignment: CDR1 SGHRS and CDR2 YFSETQ. V was clipped by 5 bases and J by 3 bases, with 12 bases between them. The CDR3 runs to 13 residues. CDR3 coding DNA: TGCGCCAGCAGGAAAAGAGAAAACTACGAGCAGTACTTC. Translating gives CASRKRENYEQYF.

This clone was recorded only once. J is TRBJ1-5 and V is TRBV19, with D possibly TRBD1 on 6 matching bases. V was shortened by 0 bases and J by 2 bases, with 8 bases between the two germline ends. In germline, CDR1 is LNHDA, CDR2 SQIVND (reference sequence). The CDR3 has 15 amino acids. CDR3 in DNA: TGTGCCAGTAGTATAGATCCAGGGGGCAATCAGCCCCAGCATTTT. Protein product: CASSIDPGGNQPQHF.

The chain couples TRBV30 to TRBJ1-5, with D maybe TRBD1 (6 bases). V was pared by 2 bases and J by 2 bases, with 16 bases between. The CDR3 is 16 residues long. Germline CDR1 reads GTSNPN; CDR2 reads SVGIG (reference sequence). The CDR3 coding sequence is TGTGCCTGGAGTCTCGGGGGGCGCGGCGGCAATCAGCCCCAGCATTTT. Amino acids: CAWSLGGRGGNQPQHF.

This clone has more than one count but fewer than ten. This rearrangement joins TRBV5-6 to TRBJ2-2, with 11 bases fitting TRBD2. CDR1 and CDR2 from the germline V gene are SGHDT and YYEEEE. Trimming took 7 bases from V and 6 from J; bases not matched to a gene: 8. This CDR3 is 15 amino acids long. The CDR3 sequence is CASRVKTSGAGELFF. CDR3 coding DNA: TGTGCCAGCCGAGTTAAGACTAGCGGGGCCGGGGAGCTGTTTTTT.

The gene calls are TRBV28 and TRBJ1-5; 7 nucleotides match TRBD1. The V segment lost 3 bases and the J segment 6 bases; nucleotides outside the gene matches: 8. Germline V gene data show CDR1 as MDHEN and CDR2 as SYDVKM. The CDR3 is 15 residues long. The CDR3 is CASSLPTGSSQPQHF. The CDR3 bases are TGTGCCAGCAGTTTGCCGACAGGGAGTAGTCAGCCCCAGCATTTT.

The chain's CDR3 is CASSKAGGPYEQYF. The DNA for the CDR3 is TGTGCCAGCAGTAAGGCGGGAGGGCCCTACGAGCAGTACTTC. V usage is TRBV27 and J usage is TRBJ2-7; 9 nucleotides line up with TRBD2. The CDR3 is made up of 14 amino acids. J lost 2 bases, V lost 5 bases, and 4 bases had no gene match. The germline gives CDR1 MNHEY, CDR2 SMNVEV (reference sequence).